The 19 T cell receptor beta chains below all came from one sample that was sequenced in a study of Tregs in tolerant kidney transplant recipients. The protocol was immunoSEQ multiplex PCR, while the TCRdb copy is restricted to in-frame clones and leaves out a portion. The repertoire includes some 90,000 clones, more than 80% of them detected once, and over 4% sits in the top ten. Sequencing was carried out using CD8+ T cells from blood. These receptors all stem from a human donor in good health.

The chain joins TRBV12-5 to TRBJ1-5; no clear D. The germline CDR1 and CDR2 sequences are LGHNT and FRNRAP. V was pared by 3 bases and J by 0 bases, with 3 bases between. The CDR3 runs 13 residues. For the CDR3, the DNA is TGTGCTAGTGGTTTTAATAGCAATCAGCCCCAGCATTTT. Translating gives CASGFNSNQPQHF.

The chain has TRBV6-1 and TRBJ1-2; 9 nucleotides line up with TRBD1. V lost 1 base and J lost 3; bases outside the gene matches: 6. Germline values: CDR1 MNHNS, CDR2 SASEGT. The CDR3 is 16 amino acids. This CDR3 is CASSEDHTGGYYGYTF. The CDR3 DNA follows: TGTGCCAGCAGTGAAGATCATACAGGGGGCTACTATGGCTACACCTTC.

The rearrangement links TRBV6-1 to TRBJ1-1; TRBD1 aligns across 7 bases. The CDR3 is 15 residues long. Germline-derived CDR1 and CDR2 are MNHNS and SASEGT. The V segment lost 2 bases and the J segment 1 base; nucleotides outside the gene matches: 4. The DNA of the CDR3 is TGTGCCAGCAGTGAATGGGGACAGCAGAACACTGAAGCTTTCTTT. It yields the protein CASSEWGQQNTEAFF.

The chain recombines TRBV7-9 with TRBJ1-1, with 9 bases aligning to TRBD1. J lost 6 bases, V lost 4 bases, and 6 bases had no gene match. CDR3 length equals 14 residues. Germline-derived CDR1 and CDR2 are SEHNR and FQNEAQ (reference sequence). The chain's CDR3 is CASSSRDRAPEAFF. The CDR3 DNA follows: TGTGCCAGCAGCTCCCGGGACAGGGCCCCTGAAGCTTTCTTT.

The rearrangement joins TRBV18 to TRBJ2-7; TRBD2 matches at 7 bases. The CDR3 has 16 amino acids. V gave up 0 bases and J gave up 4 bases; unmatched junction bases: 9. Germline CDR1 is KGHSH and CDR2 is LQKENI. In nucleotides, the CDR3 is TGTGCCAGCTCACCACCGGCAAGGGAGGGCCGGTACGAGCAGTACTTC. This gives the protein CASSPPAREGRYEQYF.

The CDR3 reads CASSFMDARAGNTIYF. The CDR3 nucleotides are TGTGCCAGCAGCTTCATGGACGCGCGAGCTGGAAACACCATATATTTT. The chain combines TRBV11-2 with TRBJ1-3; D remains ambiguous. V was trimmed by 3 bases and J by 2 bases, leaving 14 bases between them. The CDR3 consists of 16 residues. CDR1 is SGHAT, CDR2 FQNNGV, per germline.

CDR3 nucleotide sequence: TGTGCCAGCAGTTGGGGACAGAACACCGGGGAGCTGTTTTTT. The encoded protein is CASSWGQNTGELFF. The V call is TRBV6-5, the J call TRBJ2-2, with D maybe TRBD1 (6 bases). This CDR3 contains 14 residues. Germline loops: CDR1 MNHEY, CDR2 SVGAGI. The V and J ends lost 4 bases and 1 base respectively, with 7 bases between them.

CDR3 DNA: TGTGCCAGCAGCGTAGGCAGCAGGGGTCCCCACGAGCAGTACTTC. Translating it yields CASSVGSRGPHEQYF. The chain employs TRBV9 and TRBJ2-7; a possible D gene is TRBD1 (6 bases). This CDR3 comprises 15 residues. V gave up 0 bases and J gave up 5 bases, with 15 bases separating them. Germline-derived CDR1 and CDR2 are SGDLS and YYNGEE.

The CDR3 protein is CASTLPGEAFF. CDR3 DNA: TGTGCCAGCACCCTCCCGGGTGAAGCTTTCTTT. The chain carries TRBV7-9 and TRBJ1-1; D ambiguous. With 7 bases removed from V and 7 bases from J, the gap between germline ends came to 10 bases. Germline V gives CDR1 SEHNR, CDR2 FQNEAQ (reference sequence). CDR3 length: 11 residues.

V and J are TRBV6-5 and TRBJ2-7; D perhaps matches TRBD1 (6 bases). The CDR3 runs to 15 residues. From germline, CDR1 is MNHEY and CDR2 SVGAGI. Trimming took 0 bases from V and 3 from J, leaving 12 bases between them. The CDR3 spells CASSYSTGRDYEQYF. The CDR3 nucleotides read TGTGCCAGCAGTTACTCGACAGGCAGGGACTACGAGCAGTACTTC.

The CDR3 sequence is CASSLGQNEQYF. The CDR3 DNA reads TGTGCCAGCAGCTTAGGCCAGAACGAGCAGTACTTC. The rearrangement links TRBV7-9 to TRBJ2-7; D uncertain. The germline gives CDR1 SEHNR, CDR2 FQNEAQ (reference sequence). The V end lost 1 base, the J end lost 5 bases, and 6 bases lay between the germline ends. The CDR3 runs to 12 residues. The full variable domain, completed using reference TRBV7-9 and TRBJ2-7, is DTGVSQNPRHKITKRGQNVTFRCDPISEHNRLYWYRQTLGQGPEFLTYFQNEAQLEKSRLLSDRFSAERPKGSFSTLEIQRTEQGDSAMYLCASSLGQNEQYFGPGTRLTVT.

The chain combines TRBV10-2 with TRBJ2-5, with D unresolved. The assigned J gene may be wrong: the sequence end matches TRBJ2-7 better. This CDR3 is built from 13 residues. The germline CDR1 and CDR2 sequences are WSHSY and SAAADI. CDR3 in amino acids: CASSIGDSYEQYF. CDR3 bases: TGCGCCAGCAGTATTGGCGACTCCTACGAGCAGTACTTC.

The V gene is TRBV13, the J gene TRBJ2-1, with TRBD2 matching 12 bases. The CDR3 is made up of 15 amino acids. Germline trimming cut 5 bases from V and 8 bases from J; bases unmatched to any gene: 7. Per germline, CDR1 PRHDT and CDR2 FYEKMQ (reference sequence). The CDR3 region has the DNA TGTGCCAGCAGCCCGGGGACTAGCGGGTTCGATGAGCAGTTCTTC. It translates to CASSPGTSGFDEQFF.

The V and J genes are TRBV7-8 and TRBJ1-3; 7 bases agree with TRBD1. Germline V lookup: CDR1 SGHVS, CDR2 FQNEAQ. The CDR3 extends over 16 amino acids. The ends lost 3 bases at V and 8 bases at J; junction bases unmatched: 13. The CDR3 DNA follows: TGTGCCAGCAGCTTGCCAGGGAAAGGGGGCCCGGACACCATATATTTT. It specifies CASSLPGKGGPDTIYF.

The chain employs TRBV10-1 and TRBJ2-3, with 7 positions matching TRBD2. The CDR3 runs 18 residues. Per germline, CDR1 WNHNN and CDR2 SYGVQD (reference sequence). The ends lost 4 bases at V and 0 bases at J; junction bases unmatched: 13. CDR3 protein: CASSALPGRWTSTDTQYF. The CDR3, as DNA: TGCGCCAGCAGTGCCCTACCCGGGAGGTGGACGAGCACAGATACGCAGTATTTT.

This chain links TRBV9 with TRBJ1-4; D is uncertain. This CDR3 is built from 16 residues. The V end was cut by 1 base, the J end by 0 bases, with 10 bases between. The V gene's germline CDR1 is SGDLS and CDR2 YYNGEE. This CDR3 reads CASSVTPEATNEKLFF. In DNA, the CDR3 is TGTGCCAGCAGCGTAACCCCGGAAGCAACTAATGAAAAACTGTTTTTT. Based on the CDR3 plus reference TRBV9 and TRBJ1-4, the full variable domain is DSGVTQTPKHLITATGQRVTLRCSPRSGDLSVYWYQQSLDQGLQFLIQYYNGEERAKGNILERFSAQQFPDLHSELNLSSLELGDSALYFCASSVTPEATNEKLFFGSGTQLSVL.

This sequence joins TRBV2 and TRBJ2-7; D is possibly TRBD1 (6 bases). The length of the CDR3 is 15 residues. With 3 bases removed from V and 1 base from J, the gap between germline ends came to 13 bases. Germline V gives CDR1 SNHLY, CDR2 FYNNEI. In DNA, the CDR3 is TGTGCCAGCAGTGAGAATCGGCAGGGGTCCTACGAGCAGTACTTC. Protein product: CASSENRQGSYEQYF.

The rearrangement links TRBV2 to TRBJ1-1; weak D call: TRBD1 (6 bases). Germline lookup yields CDR1 SNHLY and CDR2 FYNNEI. With 1 base removed from V and 3 bases from J, the gap between germline ends came to 15 bases. The CDR3 covers 16 residues. The CDR3 sequence is CASSEGAGGLDTEAFF. The CDR3 bases are TGTGCCAGCAGTGAAGGGGCCGGGGGGCTGGACACTGAAGCTTTCTTT.

The CDR3 nucleotides are TGTGCCAGCCGTACTAGCGGGGGGGCCACCGGGGAGCTGTTTTTT. The encoded protein is CASRTSGGATGELFF. The chain combines TRBV6-4 with TRBJ2-2; 13 positions match TRBD2. The V segment lost 8 bases and the J segment 4 bases; nucleotides outside the gene matches: 4. CDR3 length equals 15 residues. The germline CDR1 and CDR2 sequences are MRHNA and SNTAGT.